This T cell receptor (beta chain) was sequenced during a study of response to subunit inactivated influenza vaccine. Study-level points and caveats: Authors suggested each seasonal influenza vaccination recruits few new T cells.

Trimming stripped 3 bases from V and 8 bases from J, with 11 bases between. CDR3 size: 13 residues. TCRdb re-derived calls from the RT-PCR reads in MiXCR, one entry per CDR3 protein. The sample holds approximately 730,000 distinct CDR3 sequences, approximately 15% seen once. At least ten counts were recorded for this clonotype. Its antigen is currently unknown. The chain couples TRBV12-3 or TRBV12-4 to TRBJ1-5; D not resolved. The sequence was obtained from a man between 50 and 59 years old who received an inactivated influenza vaccine. The source material was PBMCs from blood, sampled roughly 15 days before vaccination. CDR3 protein: CASSFTGDEPQHF. CDR3 DNA sequence: TGTGCCAGCAGTTTTACTGGCGATGAGCCCCAGCATTTT.